This TCR beta chain comes out of a study of memory CD4+ T cells and cytomegalovirus serostatus. For the study at large: Of the healthy Belgian adults, 9 or 10 were CMV seropositive and 24 seronegative.

This CDR3 has 13 residues. Trimming removed 2 bases from V and 2 bases from J, with 8 bases in between. Germline-derived CDR1 and CDR2 are SGHNT and YYREEE (reference sequence). The sort gate was single viable CD3+CD4+CD8-CD45RO+ cells for memory CD4+ T cells. The repertoire was sequenced with immunoSEQ multiplex PCR; TCRdb's copy has only in-frame clones and lacks some. The profile shows more than 35,000 clones, roughly 78% of them singletons. This clone was observed a single time. Sequences were obtained from memory CD4+ T cells from blood. The source of this sequence is an adult in good health and CMV-seronegative. The gene calls are TRBV5-4 and TRBJ2-7; D gene ambiguous. CDR3 loop: CASSFSSTYEQYF. Here the CDR3 DNA reads TGTGCCAGCAGCTTTTCTTCAACCTACGAGCAGTACTTC. Based on the CDR3 plus reference TRBV5-4 and TRBJ2-7, the full variable domain is ETGVTQSPTHLIKTRGQQVTLRCSSQSGHNTVSWYQQALGQGPQFIFQYYREEENGRGNFPPRFSGLQFPNYSSELNVNALELDDSALYLCASSFSSTYEQYFGPGTRLTVT.